This T cell receptor beta chain was captured in a study of cytomegalovirus exposure and HLA in healthy donors. CDR1 is SGHRS and CDR2 is YFSETQ in the germline V gene. The CDR3 loop spans 15 amino acids. V gave up 4 bases and J gave up 5 bases, with 18 bases separating them. Healthy people donating bone marrow made up the donors. Study results and caveats: Earlier analysis looked at TCR beta V segments, and most were productive about 90% or about 30% of the time.

On this clone: Its antigen is unknown.

Primers included in the PCR were 60 Vbeta and 13 Jbeta primers. The assay was immunoSEQ multiplex PCR, and TCRdb's table has in-frame clones only and misses some. Of roughly 200,000 clones in the sample, over 70% were seen once. The material sequenced was PBMCs. The TCR was taken from a woman between 50 and 59 years old in good health and CMV-seronegative. V usage is TRBV5-1 and J usage is TRBJ1-2; TRBD1 might be the D (6 bases). This chain's CDR3 is CASSIQGSGRYGYTF. The DNA for the CDR3 is TGCGCCAGCAGCATACAGGGATCGGGTCGGTATGGCTACACCTTC.